This T cell receptor (beta chain) is from a study of cytomegalovirus exposure and HLA in healthy donors. Whole-study results and caveats: In vitro data verified three CMV-associated chains as specific for CMV antigens. Reports indicated that the classifier achieved high specificity and sensitivity in diagnosing cytomegalovirus status. The authors excluded some V segments, including TRBV6-2 and TRBV6-3, as indistinguishable.

The V end was cut by 6 bases, the J end by 2 bases, with 14 bases between. The germline V gene has CDR1 LNHDA and CDR2 SQIVND (reference sequence). CDR3 length: 14 amino acids. Vbeta (60) and Jbeta (13) primers were used in the PCR. Assay: immunoSEQ multiplex PCR; the TCRdb copy retains only in-frame clones and omits some. The table gives 150,000 to 200,000 clones; the top ten clones make up about 2.2% of it. About this clone itself: Antigen specificity is unknown.

The source material was PBMCs. The chain couples TRBV19 to TRBJ2-7; D is perhaps TRBD1 (8 bases). The TCR originated in a man aged 25-45 years in good health and CMV-seronegative. The CDR3 coding sequence is TGTGCCAGTAGGATAACAGGGGGGGCCTACGAGCAGTACTTC. This sequence encodes CASRITGGAYEQYF.